This T cell receptor beta chain emerged from a study of regulatory T cells in long-lasting Graves disease. Study summary: In persistent Graves' disease, antithyroid drugs had been taken for over 5 years and TSH receptor antibodies stayed positive.

CDR3-region Arm-PCR and iRepertoire HTBI primers produced the TCR beta libraries. MiXCR, applied by TCRdb to the multiplex PCR reads, yields one record per CDR3 protein. The repertoire has about 460,000 distinct CDR3 sequences, roughly 22% of them found once; the top ten carry around 13%. With respect to this clonotype: As yet, its antigen is unknown.

V trimming: 7 bases; J trimming: 1 base; junction bases outside the gene matches: 13. This CDR3 is built from 18 residues. The time point denotes: persistent/refractory GD, antithyroid drugs over 5 years with positive TRAb. PBMC RNA was the source of the TCR library. Graves' disease diagnosis relied on American Thyroid Association guidelines. EDTA tubes held Nine milliliters of peripheral blood from each patient. Study conclusions and caveats: Public clonotype sharing was higher in persistent than newly diagnosed patients.

The material sequenced was peripheral blood mononuclear cells (PBMCs), taken when the disease was refractory, from a patient treated with antithyroid drugs. The chain employs TRBV12-3 or TRBV12-4 and TRBJ2-6; the match to TRBD1 covers 7 bases. The clonotype comes from a female donor with Graves disease. The CDR3 loop is CASNSLETGSSGANVLTF. CDR3 nucleotide sequence: TGTGCCAGCAATAGTTTGGAGACAGGGTCATCTGGGGCCAACGTCCTGACTTTC.